This T cell receptor (beta chain) was observed in a study of shared clonotypes between healthy human individuals. CD45RO-negative, CCR7-selected cells formed the naive CD8 fraction, which excluded terminally differentiated effector memory CD45RA+ cells. Caucasian adults living in Nashville, Tennessee, provided all samples. Turning to this clone: Its matching antigen is unknown.

Notes on the study in general: Sharing across four donors was highest in naive CD4 (approximately 5%) and lowest in memory CD8 (0.4%). The genetic and exposure-history diversity represented was limited by few donors.

This table comes from immunoSEQ multiplex PCR, and its TCRdb copy is limited to in-frame clones, with some not included. The sample carries some 580,000 clones, 98% recorded once. The V gene's germline CDR1 is SQVTM and CDR2 ANQGSEA. The length of the CDR3 is 13 residues. J was trimmed by 4 bases and V by 5 bases; bases with no gene match: 3. V gene TRBV29-1 combines with J gene TRBJ2-7; 12 bases are a match to TRBD2. This TCR was sampled from a man aged 25-45 years in good health. The specimen sequenced was naive CD8+ T cells sorted from blood. The chain's CDR3 is CSVSTSGRYEQYF. The CDR3 nucleotides are TGCAGCGTTTCCACTAGCGGGAGGTACGAGCAGTACTTC.